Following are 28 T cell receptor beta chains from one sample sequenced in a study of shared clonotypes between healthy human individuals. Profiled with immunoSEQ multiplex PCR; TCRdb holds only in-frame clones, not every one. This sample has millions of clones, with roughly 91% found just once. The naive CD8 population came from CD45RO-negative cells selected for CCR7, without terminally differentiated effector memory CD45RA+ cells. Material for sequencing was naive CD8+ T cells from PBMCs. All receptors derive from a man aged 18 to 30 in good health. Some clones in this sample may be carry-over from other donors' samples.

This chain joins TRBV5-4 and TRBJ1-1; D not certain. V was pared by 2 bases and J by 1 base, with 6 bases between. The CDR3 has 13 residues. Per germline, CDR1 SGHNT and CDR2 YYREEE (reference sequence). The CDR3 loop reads CASSFRKNTEAFF. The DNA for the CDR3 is TGTGCCAGCAGCTTCAGGAAGAACACTGAAGCTTTCTTT. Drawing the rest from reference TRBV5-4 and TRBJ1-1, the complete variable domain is ETGVTQSPTHLIKTRGQQVTLRCSSQSGHNTVSWYQQALGQGPQFIFQYYREEENGRGNFPPRFSGLQFPNYSSELNVNALELDDSALYLCASSFRKNTEAFFGQGTRLTVV.

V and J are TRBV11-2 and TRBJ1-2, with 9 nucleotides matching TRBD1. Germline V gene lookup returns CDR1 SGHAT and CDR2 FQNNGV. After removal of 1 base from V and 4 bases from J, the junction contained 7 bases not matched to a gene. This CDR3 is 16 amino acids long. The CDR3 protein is CASSLGRQGGSYGYTF. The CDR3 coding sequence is TGTGCCAGCAGCTTAGGCAGACAGGGGGGGAGCTATGGCTACACCTTC.

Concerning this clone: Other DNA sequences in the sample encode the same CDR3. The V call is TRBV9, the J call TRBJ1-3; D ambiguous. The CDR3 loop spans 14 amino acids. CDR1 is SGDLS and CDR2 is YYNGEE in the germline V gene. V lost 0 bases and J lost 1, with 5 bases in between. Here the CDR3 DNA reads TGTGCCAGCAGCGTAGAAGGTTCTGGAAACACCATATATTTT. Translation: CASSVEGSGNTIYF.

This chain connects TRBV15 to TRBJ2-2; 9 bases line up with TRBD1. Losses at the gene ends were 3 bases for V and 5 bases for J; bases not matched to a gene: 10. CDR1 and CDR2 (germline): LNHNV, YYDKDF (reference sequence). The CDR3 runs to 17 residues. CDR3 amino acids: CATSRTRPGQGTGELFF. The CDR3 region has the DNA TGTGCCACCAGCAGGACCCGACCGGGACAGGGAACCGGGGAGCTGTTTTTT.

CDR3 sequence (DNA): TGTGCCAGCAGCTTAGGACAGCTCAATGAGCAGTTCTTC. It is translated as CASSLGQLNEQFF. V and J are TRBV5-6 and TRBJ2-1, with D possibly being TRBD1 (6 bases). This CDR3 region has 13 residues. The V end was cut by 2 bases, the J end by 6 bases, with 9 bases between. Germline V CDR1 and CDR2: SGHDT, YYEEEE.

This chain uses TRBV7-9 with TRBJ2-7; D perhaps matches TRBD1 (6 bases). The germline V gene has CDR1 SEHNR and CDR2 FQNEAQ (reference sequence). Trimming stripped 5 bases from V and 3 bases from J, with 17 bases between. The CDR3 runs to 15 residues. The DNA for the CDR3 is TGTGCCAGCAGCGCACCGGGACACGGGAACTACGAGCAGTACTTC. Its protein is CASSAPGHGNYEQYF.

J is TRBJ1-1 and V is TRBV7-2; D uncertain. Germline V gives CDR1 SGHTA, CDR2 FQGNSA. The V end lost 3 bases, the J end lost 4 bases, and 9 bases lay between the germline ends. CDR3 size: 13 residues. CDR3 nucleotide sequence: TGTGCCAGCAGCTTCGGGATGAGCACTGAAGCTTTCTTT. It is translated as CASSFGMSTEAFF.

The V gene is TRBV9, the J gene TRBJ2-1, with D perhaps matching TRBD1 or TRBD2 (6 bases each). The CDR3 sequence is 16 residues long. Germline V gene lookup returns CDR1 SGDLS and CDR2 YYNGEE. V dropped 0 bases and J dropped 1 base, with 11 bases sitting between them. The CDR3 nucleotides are TGTGCCAGCAGCGTAGGGGGGGCTCTGTCCTACAATGAGCAGTTCTTC. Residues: CASSVGGALSYNEQFF.

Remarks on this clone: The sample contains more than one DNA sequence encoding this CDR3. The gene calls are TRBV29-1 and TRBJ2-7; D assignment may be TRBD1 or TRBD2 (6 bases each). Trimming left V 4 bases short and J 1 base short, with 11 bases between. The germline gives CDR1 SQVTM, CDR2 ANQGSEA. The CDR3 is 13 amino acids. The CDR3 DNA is TGCAGCGTTGTTGGGGGGCGATCCTACGAGCAGTACTTC. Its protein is CSVVGGRSYEQYF.

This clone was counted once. The CDR3 is CASSYSNRGRSYTF. In DNA form, the CDR3 reads TGTGCCAGCAGTTACTCCAACAGGGGTAGGAGCTACACCTTC. The J gene is TRBJ1-2, the V gene TRBV6-5; TRBD1 matches 7 bases. The CDR3 covers 14 residues. The V segment lost 0 bases and the J segment 9 bases; nucleotides outside the gene matches: 7. Germline V lookup: CDR1 MNHEY, CDR2 SVGAGI.

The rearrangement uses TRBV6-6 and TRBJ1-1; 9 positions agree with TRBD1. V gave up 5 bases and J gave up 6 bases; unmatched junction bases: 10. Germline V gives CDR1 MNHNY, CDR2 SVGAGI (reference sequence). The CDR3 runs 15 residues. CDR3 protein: CASSQGQGGTPEAFF. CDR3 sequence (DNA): TGTGCCAGCAGTCAGGGACAGGGAGGGACCCCTGAAGCTTTCTTT.

CDR3 amino acids: CASLELGQAYEQYF. Here the CDR3 DNA reads TGTGCCAGCTTAGAGTTGGGACAGGCCTACGAGCAGTACTTC. The rearrangement uses TRBV7-8 and TRBJ2-7, with 8 bases aligning to TRBD1. The CDR3 consists of 14 residues. The germline CDR1 and CDR2 sequences are SGHVS and FQNEAQ. Trimming took 8 bases from V and 2 from J; bases not matched to a gene: 8. The whole variable domain, filled in from reference TRBV7-8 and TRBJ2-7, reads GAGVSQSPRYKVAKRGQDVALRCDPISGHVSLFWYQQALGQGPEFLTYFQNEAQLDKSGLPSDRFFAERPEGSVSTLKIQRTQQEDSAVYLCASLELGQAYEQYFGPGTRLTVT.

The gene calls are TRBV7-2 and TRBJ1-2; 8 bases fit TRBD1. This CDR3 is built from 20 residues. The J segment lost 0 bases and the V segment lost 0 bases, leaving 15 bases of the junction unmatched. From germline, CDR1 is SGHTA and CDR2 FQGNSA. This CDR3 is CASSLATPGQAFPSNYGYTF. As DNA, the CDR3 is TGTGCCAGCAGCTTAGCAACACCGGGACAGGCCTTCCCATCTAACTATGGCTACACCTTC.

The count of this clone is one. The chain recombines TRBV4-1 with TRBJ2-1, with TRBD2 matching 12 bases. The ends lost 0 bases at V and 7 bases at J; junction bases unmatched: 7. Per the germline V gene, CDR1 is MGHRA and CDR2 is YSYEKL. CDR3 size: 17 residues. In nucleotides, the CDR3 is TGCGCCAGCAGCCAAGATTTGGCTAGCGGGAGGGAGAATGAGCAGTTCTTC. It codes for CASSQDLASGRENEQFF.

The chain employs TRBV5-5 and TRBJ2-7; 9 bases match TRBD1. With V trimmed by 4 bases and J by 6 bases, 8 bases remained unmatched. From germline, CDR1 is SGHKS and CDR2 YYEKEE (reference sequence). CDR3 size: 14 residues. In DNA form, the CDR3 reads TGTGCCAGCAGCCCGGGACAGGGTGGGTTCGAGCAGTACTTC. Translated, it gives CASSPGQGGFEQYF. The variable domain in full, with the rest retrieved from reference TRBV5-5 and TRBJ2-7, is DAGVTQSPTHLIKTRGQQVTLRCSPISGHKSVSWYQQVLGQGPQFIFQYYEKEERGRGNFPDRFSARQFPNYSSELNVNALLLGDSALYLCASSPGQGGFEQYFGPGTRLTVT.

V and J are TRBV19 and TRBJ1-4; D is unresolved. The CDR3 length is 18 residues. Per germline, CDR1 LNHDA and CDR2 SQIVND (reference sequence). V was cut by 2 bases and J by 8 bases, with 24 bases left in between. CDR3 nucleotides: TGTGCCAGTAGTATACGGGCCGTCGGATTCGGCCCCCTCGAAAAACTGTTTTTT. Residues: CASSIRAVGFGPLEKLFF.

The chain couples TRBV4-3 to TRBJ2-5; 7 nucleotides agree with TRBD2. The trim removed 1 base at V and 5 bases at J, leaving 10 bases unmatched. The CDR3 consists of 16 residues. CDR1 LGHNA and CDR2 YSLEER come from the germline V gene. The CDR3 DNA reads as TGCGCCAGCAGCCAAGGCTCCGGCGGAGCGGGGGAGACCCAGTACTTC. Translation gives CASSQGSGGAGETQYF.

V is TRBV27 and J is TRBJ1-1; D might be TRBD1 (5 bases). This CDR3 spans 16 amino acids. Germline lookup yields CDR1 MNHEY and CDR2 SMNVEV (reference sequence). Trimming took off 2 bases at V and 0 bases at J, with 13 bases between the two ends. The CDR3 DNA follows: TGTGCCAGCAGTTTAATCGGCGGGGCCTTGAACACTGAAGCTTTCTTT. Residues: CASSLIGGALNTEAFF.

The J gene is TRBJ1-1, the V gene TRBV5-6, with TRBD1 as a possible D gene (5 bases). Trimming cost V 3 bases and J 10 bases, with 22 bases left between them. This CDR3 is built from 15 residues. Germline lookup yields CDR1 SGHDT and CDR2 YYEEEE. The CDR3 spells CASSSVAETPGGAFF. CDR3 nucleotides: TGTGCCAGCAGCTCGGTCGCAGAAACTCCGGGGGGAGCTTTCTTT.

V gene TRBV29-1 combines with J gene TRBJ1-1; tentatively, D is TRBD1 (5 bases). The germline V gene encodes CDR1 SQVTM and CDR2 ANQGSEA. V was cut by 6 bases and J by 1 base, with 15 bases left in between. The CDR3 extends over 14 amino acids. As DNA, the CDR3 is TGCAGCGTCCCTGGTGGGGGAGAGAACACTGAAGCTTTCTTT. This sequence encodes CSVPGGGENTEAFF.

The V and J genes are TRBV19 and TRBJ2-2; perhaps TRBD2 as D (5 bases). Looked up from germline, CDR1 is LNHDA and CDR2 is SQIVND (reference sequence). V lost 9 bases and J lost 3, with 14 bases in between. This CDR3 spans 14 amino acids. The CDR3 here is CASLPTGYTGELFF. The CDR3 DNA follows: TGTGCCAGCCTCCCCACGGGGTACACCGGGGAGCTGTTTTTT.

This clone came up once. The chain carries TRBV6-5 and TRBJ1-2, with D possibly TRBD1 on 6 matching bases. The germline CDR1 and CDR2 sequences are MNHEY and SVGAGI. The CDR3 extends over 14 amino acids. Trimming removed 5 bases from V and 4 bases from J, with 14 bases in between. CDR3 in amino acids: CASSNPGQSYGYTF. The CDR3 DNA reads TGTGCCAGCAGTAATCCAGGACAGTCCTATGGCTACACCTTC.

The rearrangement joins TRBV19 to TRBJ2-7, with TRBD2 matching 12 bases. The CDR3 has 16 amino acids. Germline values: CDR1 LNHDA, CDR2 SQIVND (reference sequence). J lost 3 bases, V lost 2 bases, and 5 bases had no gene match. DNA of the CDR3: TGTGCCAGTAGTATACGTACTAGCGGGAGGATCTACGAGCAGTACTTC. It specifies CASSIRTSGRIYEQYF. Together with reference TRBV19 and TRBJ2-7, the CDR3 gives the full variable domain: DGGITQSPKYLFRKEGQNVTLSCEQNLNHDAMYWYRQDPGQGLRLIYYSQIVNDFQKGDIAEGYSVSREKKESFPLTVTSAQKNPTAFYLCASSIRTSGRIYEQYFGPGTRLTVT.

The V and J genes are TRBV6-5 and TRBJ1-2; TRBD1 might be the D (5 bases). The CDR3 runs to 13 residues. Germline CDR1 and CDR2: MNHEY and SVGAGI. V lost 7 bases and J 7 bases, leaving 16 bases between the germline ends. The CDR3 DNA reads TGTGCCAGCACCGACAGAGGGGTCGGTGGCTACACCTTC. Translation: CASTDRGVGGYTF.

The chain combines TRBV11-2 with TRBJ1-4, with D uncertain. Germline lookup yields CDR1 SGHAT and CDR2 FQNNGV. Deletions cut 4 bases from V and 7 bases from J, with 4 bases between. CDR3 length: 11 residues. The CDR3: CASSWGEKLFF. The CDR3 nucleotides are TGTGCCAGCAGCTGGGGTGAAAAACTGTTTTTT.

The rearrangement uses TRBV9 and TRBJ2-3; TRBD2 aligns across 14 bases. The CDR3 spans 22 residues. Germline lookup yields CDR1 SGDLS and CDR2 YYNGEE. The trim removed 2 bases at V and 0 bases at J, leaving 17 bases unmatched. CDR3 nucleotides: TGTGCCAGCAGCGTGTACCTGTCCGGGACTAGCGGGAGTCAGGCTAGCACAGATACGCAGTATTTT. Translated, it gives CASSVYLSGTSGSQASTDTQYF. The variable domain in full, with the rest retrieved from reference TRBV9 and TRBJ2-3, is DSGVTQTPKHLITATGQRVTLRCSPRSGDLSVYWYQQSLDQGLQFLIQYYNGEERAKGNILERFSAQQFPDLHSELNLSSLELGDSALYFCASSVYLSGTSGSQASTDTQYFGPGTRLTVL.

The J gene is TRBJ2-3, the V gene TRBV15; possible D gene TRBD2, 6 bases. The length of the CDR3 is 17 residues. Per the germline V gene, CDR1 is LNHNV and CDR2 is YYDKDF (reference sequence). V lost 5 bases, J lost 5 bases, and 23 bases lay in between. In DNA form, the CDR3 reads TGTGCCACCAGCGGCCTCGTAGCGGCCTACGGCGGAGATACGCAGTATTTT. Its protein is CATSGLVAAYGGDTQYF.

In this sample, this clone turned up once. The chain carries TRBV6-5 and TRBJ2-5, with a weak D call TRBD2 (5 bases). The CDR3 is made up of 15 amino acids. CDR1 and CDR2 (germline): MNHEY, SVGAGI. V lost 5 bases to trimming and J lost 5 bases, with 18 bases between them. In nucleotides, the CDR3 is TGTGCCAGCAGTCCCCGGTTCCGGGATGGCGAGACCCAGTACTTC. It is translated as CASSPRFRDGETQYF.